Following are 30 T cell receptor beta chains from one sample sequenced in a study of Graves' ophthalmopathy and Graves' hyperthyroidism. RNA served as the template for amplifying TCR beta CDR3 regions. RT-PCR with HTBI primers came first, then second-round multiplex PCR. TCRdb passed the multiplex PCR reads through MiXCR, listing each CDR3 protein once. Of fewer than 650,000 distinct CDR3 sequences in the sample, about a fifth were seen once. Sequenced sample: peripheral blood. The source of these receptors is a young woman with stable Graves' hyperthyroidism. Some clones in this sample may be carry-over from other donors' samples.

Points on this clonotype: This may be a read error, as it is one base from a much larger clone. V usage is TRBV20-1 and J usage is TRBJ2-2; D possibly corresponds to TRBD1 (5 bases). The CDR3 runs 14 residues. V lost 1 base and J lost 7, with 13 bases in between. CDR1 is DFQATT and CDR2 is SNEGSKA in the germline V gene (reference sequence). The CDR3 bases are TGCAGTGCTAGAGGGACAAGGATAGTCGGGGAGCTGTTTTTT. Its translation is CSARGTRIVGELFF.

This clonotype was recorded a few times. The V gene is TRBV7-2, the J gene TRBJ2-7; the D gene is possibly TRBD1 (5 bases). The CDR3 totals 15 residues. V lost 0 bases and J lost 2, with 11 bases in between. CDR1 and CDR2 from the germline V gene are SGHTA and FQGNSA. The CDR3 DNA sequence: TGTGCCAGCAGCTTAGCTATCGGCAGGGCCTACGAGCAGTACTTC. Translation: CASSLAIGRAYEQYF.

V gene TRBV5-1 combines with J gene TRBJ2-7, with 9 nucleotides matching TRBD1. V dropped 6 bases and J dropped 7; count of bases not matched to a gene: 11. Germline assignment: CDR1 SGHRS and CDR2 YFSETQ. The CDR3 is 14 residues long. The CDR3 region is CASTLRTGVWEQYF. CDR3 bases: TGCGCCAGCACCCTGAGGACAGGGGTCTGGGAGCAGTACTTC. The variable domain in full, with the rest retrieved from reference TRBV5-1 and TRBJ2-7, is KAGVTQTPRYLIKTRGQQVTLSCSPISGHRSVSWYQQTPGQGLQFLFEYFSETQRNKGNFPGRFSGRQFSNSRSEMNVSTLELGDSALYLCASTLRTGVWEQYFGPGTRLTVT.

The genes are TRBV29-1 and TRBJ1-1, with TRBD1 matching 7 bases. This CDR3 has 14 amino acids. In germline, CDR1 is SQVTM, CDR2 ANQGSEA. Unmatched junction bases numbered 2, after V lost 1 base and J lost 0 bases. CDR3 bases: TGCAGCGTTGAAGGGGACAGCGTGAACACTGAAGCTTTCTTT. Protein sequence: CSVEGDSVNTEAFF.

There are a few counts of this clonotype. The chain is built from TRBV12-3 or TRBV12-4 and TRBJ1-5; D remains unclear. CDR3 length equals 18 residues. Trimming shortened V by 5 bases and J by 7 bases, and 27 bases separated the two germline ends. CDR3 region: CASSPTGLAPTLSQPQHF. DNA of the CDR3: TGTGCCAGCAGTCCTACGGGGTTAGCCCCGACCTTAAGCCAGCCCCAGCATTTT.

This clonotype was recorded many times. The chain joins TRBV5-5 to TRBJ1-6; 7 nucleotides line up with TRBD1. Trimming at V came to 1 base and at J to 6 bases, leaving 4 bases not matched to a gene. Germline-derived CDR1 and CDR2 are SGHKS and YYEKEE (reference sequence). This CDR3 contains 15 residues. This CDR3 reads CASSLYRQGNSPLHF. The CDR3 DNA sequence: TGTGCCAGCAGCTTGTATCGACAGGGTAATTCACCCCTCCACTTT.

Many counts were recorded for this clonotype. The V call is TRBV29-1, the J call TRBJ2-7; 8 nucleotides line up with TRBD1. V shed 2 bases, J shed 4 bases, and the junction held 7 bases outside the gene matches. CDR1 and CDR2 (germline): SQVTM, ANQGSEA. This CDR3 is 14 amino acids long. The CDR3 nucleotides read TGCAGCGTTGAAACAGGACAGGGTCATTACGAGCAGTACTTC. Protein sequence: CSVETGQGHYEQYF.

This clonotype has ten or more counts. The J gene is TRBJ2-7, the V gene TRBV12-3 or TRBV12-4; D call uncertain. The V gene lost 6 bases and the J gene lost 2 bases, with 14 bases spanning the gap. This CDR3 has 14 amino acids. The DNA of the CDR3 is TGTGCCAGCAGCCATAACCAGTTAACCTACGAGCAGTACTTC. This gives the protein CASSHNQLTYEQYF.

V and J are TRBV15 and TRBJ2-7; TRBD1 agrees at 10 bases. Germline CDR1 is LNHNV and CDR2 is YYDKDF (reference sequence). Trimming at V came to 3 bases and at J to 4 bases, leaving 6 bases not matched to a gene. The CDR3 covers 15 residues. Here the CDR3 DNA reads TGTGCCACCAGCAGGACAGGGGGCTCGGTGTACGAGCAGTACTTC. This sequence encodes CATSRTGGSVYEQYF.

This clonotype was seen only a few times. The gene calls are TRBV4-2 and TRBJ2-7; no reliable D call. This CDR3 is built from 15 residues. The V end was cut by 4 bases, the J end by 5 bases, with 18 bases between. Germline V lookup: CDR1 LGHNA, CDR2 YNFKEQ. The chain's CDR3 is CASSPSRGTWDEQYF. CDR3 in DNA: TGTGCCAGCAGCCCCTCTCGTGGTACCTGGGACGAGCAGTACTTC.

This clonotype appeared once. The J gene is TRBJ2-7, the V gene TRBV6-5; D unresolved. Trimming pared 0 bases from V and 5 bases from J, leaving 5 bases between. This CDR3 region has 12 residues. In germline, CDR1 is MNHEY, CDR2 SVGAGI. The CDR3 DNA sequence: TGTGCCAGCAGTTACTCAGCCGACGAGCAGTACTTC. Protein: CASSYSADEQYF.

This clonotype was recorded at least ten times. The chain carries TRBV27 and TRBJ1-1; no firm D call. Between the trimmed V and J ends, which lost 0 bases and 0 bases, there was a span of 8 bases. The length of the CDR3 is 15 residues. Germline V gene sequence: CDR1 MNHEY, CDR2 SMNVEV (reference sequence). This CDR3 reads CASSLSPGMNTEAFF. DNA for the CDR3: TGTGCCAGCAGTTTATCTCCGGGCATGAACACTGAAGCTTTCTTT.

At least ten counts were recorded for this clonotype. This chain joins TRBV19 and TRBJ1-5; D might be TRBD1 (6 bases). Germline lookup yields CDR1 LNHDA and CDR2 SQIVND (reference sequence). The CDR3 has 15 amino acids. The V gene lost 5 bases and the J gene lost 0 bases, with 11 bases spanning the gap. CDR3 DNA sequence: TGTGCCAGTAGTGATCAGGGGAGTAGCAATCAGCCCCAGCATTTT. The encoded protein is CASSDQGSSNQPQHF.

This clonotype appeared many times. This chain uses TRBV20-1 with TRBJ1-3; D unresolved. The CDR3 extends over 12 amino acids. V was trimmed by 6 bases and J by 4 bases, leaving 10 bases between them. Germline CDR1 is DFQATT and CDR2 is SNEGSKA (reference sequence). This chain's CDR3 is CSAKREGNTIYF. The DNA of the CDR3 is TGCAGTGCGAAAAGAGAAGGAAACACCATATATTTT.

This clonotype has ten or more counts. V and J are TRBV2 and TRBJ1-1, with D perhaps matching TRBD1 (5 bases). The germline V gene has CDR1 SNHLY and CDR2 FYNNEI. CDR3 length: 13 residues. V dropped 8 bases and J dropped 1 base, with 11 bases sitting between them. CDR3 sequence (DNA): TGTGCCAGCGGGGACGGAGAGAACACTGAAGCTTTCTTT. Residues: CASGDGENTEAFF.

This clonotype appeared many times. The rearrangement links TRBV4-2 to TRBJ1-2; D gene ambiguous. The CDR3 spans 19 residues. The V and J ends lost 5 bases and 2 bases respectively, with 27 bases between them. The germline CDR1 and CDR2 sequences are LGHNA and YNFKEQ. The DNA of the CDR3 is TGTGCCAGCAGCTCAAAGATAGGAGACACCGTGGGGATAAACTATGGCTACACCTTC. It yields the protein CASSSKIGDTVGINYGYTF.

This clonotype was seen at least ten times. Here the CDR3 DNA reads TGTGCCAGCAGTGAGTCGGGTGGATCTTATCAGCCCCAGCATTTT. Protein sequence: CASSESGGSYQPQHF. The chain carries TRBV25-1 and TRBJ1-5; D is uncertain. The CDR3 loop spans 15 amino acids. Trimming removed 3 bases from V and 5 bases from J, with 14 bases in between. CDR1 is MGHDK, CDR2 SYGVNS, per germline.

This clonotype was observed many times. The chain links TRBV27 to TRBJ2-7, with a possible D match to TRBD1 (5 bases). Germline V gene data show CDR1 as MNHEY and CDR2 as SMNVEV (reference sequence). This CDR3 comprises 14 residues. Trimming cost V 4 bases and J 4 bases, with 14 bases left between them. Here the CDR3 reads CASSSGHNIYEQYF. The CDR3 nucleotides read TGTGCCAGCAGTTCCGGACATAACATTTACGAGCAGTACTTC.

This clonotype came up many times. The rearrangement uses TRBV6-2 or TRBV6-3 and TRBJ1-2, with 8 bases aligning to TRBD1. The CDR3 totals 16 residues. J lost 2 bases, V lost 2 bases, and 7 bases had no gene match. Germline lookup yields CDR1 MNHEY and CDR2 SVGEGT. This CDR3 is CASSYEGTGSNYGYTF. In DNA, the CDR3 is TGTGCCAGCAGTTACGAAGGGACAGGAAGCAACTATGGCTACACCTTC.

This clonotype was observed a few times. The rearrangement uses TRBV30 and TRBJ1-2, with D hard to call. Trimming took off 0 bases at V and 5 bases at J, with 19 bases between the two ends. This CDR3 has 16 residues. CDR1 is GTSNPN and CDR2 is SVGIG in the germline V gene (reference sequence). CDR3 coding DNA: TGTGCCTGGAGTGTTAAAGTTCGAGAACGGGGTTATGGCTACACCTTC. Protein product: CAWSVKVRERGYGYTF.

This clonotype was seen at least ten times. The J gene is TRBJ2-4, the V gene TRBV25-1; D could derive from TRBD1 or TRBD2 (5 bases each). Germline assignment: CDR1 MGHDK and CDR2 SYGVNS. The CDR3 is 17 amino acids. V lost 1 base and J lost 1, with 14 bases in between. CDR3 nucleotides: TGTGCCAGCAGTGAATCAGGGACCCGACGGGCCAAAAACATTCAGTACTTC. Protein product: CASSESGTRRAKNIQYF.

The rearrangement uses TRBV20-1 and TRBJ2-5; 9 nucleotides align to TRBD2. The V segment lost 5 bases and the J segment 3 bases; nucleotides outside the gene matches: 7. The CDR3 sequence is 14 residues long. CDR1 and CDR2 from the germline V gene are DFQATT and SNEGSKA (reference sequence). DNA for the CDR3: TGCAGTGCTCCCCTTCCTAGCGGGAAAGAGACCCAGTACTTC. It yields the protein CSAPLPSGKETQYF.

The chain carries TRBV2 and TRBJ1-1, with D maybe TRBD1 (6 bases). The CDR3 runs to 13 residues. The germline V and J ends were trimmed by 6 bases and 3 bases, with 11 bases remaining between them. CDR1 is SNHLY and CDR2 is FYNNEI in the germline V gene. The CDR3 loop is CASRGASYTEAFF. Here the CDR3 DNA reads TGTGCCAGCAGGGGGGCGTCGTACACTGAAGCTTTCTTT. The whole variable domain, filled in from reference TRBV2 and TRBJ1-1, reads EPEVTQTPSHQVTQMGQEVILRCVPISNHLYFYWYRQILGQKVEFLVSFYNNEISEKSEIFDDQFSVERPDGSNFTLKIRSTKLEDSAMYFCASRGASYTEAFFGQGTRLTVV.

V usage is TRBV27 and J usage is TRBJ1-1, with unresolved D. There are 14 residues in the CDR3. Looked up from germline, CDR1 is MNHEY and CDR2 is SMNVEV (reference sequence). V shed 3 bases and J shed 10 bases, with 18 bases lying between them. CDR3 sequence: CASSFGYGGVAAFF. CDR3 nucleotides: TGTGCCAGCAGTTTTGGTTACGGCGGCGTGGCAGCTTTCTTT.

The chain combines TRBV24-1 with TRBJ1-5; maybe TRBD1 (5 bases). V gave up 2 bases and J gave up 9 bases, with 19 bases separating them. The CDR3 totals 16 residues. Germline CDR1 reads KGHDR; CDR2 reads SFDVKD. CDR3 amino acids: CATSDSTTGPVAPQHF. The CDR3 DNA sequence: TGTGCCACCAGTGATTCTACCACAGGCCCGGTAGCGCCCCAGCATTTT.

This clonotype was seen at least ten times. V usage is TRBV7-9 and J usage is TRBJ2-4, with a tentative D call TRBD1 (5 bases). Germline V gene sequence: CDR1 SEHNR, CDR2 FQNEAQ (reference sequence). Trimming removed 5 bases at V and 7 bases at J, with 12 bases between. The CDR3 is 13 amino acids. CDR3 region: CASSPGSVNIQYF. The DNA for the CDR3 is TGTGCCAGCAGCCCAGGGTCGGTCAACATTCAGTACTTC. The whole variable domain, remainder taken from reference TRBV7-9 and TRBJ2-4, is DTGVSQNPRHKITKRGQNVTFRCDPISEHNRLYWYRQTLGQGPEFLTYFQNEAQLEKSRLLSDRFSAERPKGSFSTLEIQRTEQGDSAMYLCASSPGSVNIQYFGAGTRLSVL.

This clonotype was observed many times. This chain uses TRBV6-1 with TRBJ1-5, with 8 bases fitting TRBD1. The V segment lost 2 bases and the J segment 2 bases; nucleotides outside the gene matches: 5. Germline CDR1 MNHNS, CDR2 SASEGT. The CDR3 loop spans 16 amino acids. CDR3 in amino acids: CASSEIQGQGNQPQHF. The CDR3 region has the DNA TGTGCCAGCAGTGAAATCCAGGGACAGGGCAATCAGCCCCAGCATTTT.

At least ten counts were recorded for this clonotype. The chain has TRBV14 and TRBJ2-2; tentative D call: TRBD1 (6 bases). Germline CDR1 reads SGHDN; CDR2 reads FVKESK. The CDR3 extends over 15 amino acids. Trimming left V 4 bases short and J 7 bases short, with 16 bases between. CDR3 residues: CASSPRVGGLGELFF. The CDR3 DNA is TGTGCCAGCAGCCCCCGGGTTGGGGGCCTCGGGGAGCTGTTTTTT.

The chain joins TRBV29-1 to TRBJ2-2, with D unresolved. The CDR3 is 12 amino acids. Per the germline V gene, CDR1 is SQVTM and CDR2 is ANQGSEA. Trimming stripped 4 bases from V and 4 bases from J, with 7 bases between. The CDR3 here is CSVVWATGELFF. The CDR3, as DNA: TGCAGCGTTGTTTGGGCCACCGGGGAGCTGTTTTTT.

The chain joins TRBV24-1 to TRBJ2-2; D possibly corresponds to TRBD1 (6 bases). V was pared by 4 bases and J by 1 base, with 9 bases between. The CDR3 consists of 15 residues. Germline CDR1 is KGHDR and CDR2 is SFDVKD. DNA for the CDR3: TGTGCCACCAGTGAGCAGGGACAGAACACCGGGGAGCTGTTTTTT. The encoded protein is CATSEQGQNTGELFF.